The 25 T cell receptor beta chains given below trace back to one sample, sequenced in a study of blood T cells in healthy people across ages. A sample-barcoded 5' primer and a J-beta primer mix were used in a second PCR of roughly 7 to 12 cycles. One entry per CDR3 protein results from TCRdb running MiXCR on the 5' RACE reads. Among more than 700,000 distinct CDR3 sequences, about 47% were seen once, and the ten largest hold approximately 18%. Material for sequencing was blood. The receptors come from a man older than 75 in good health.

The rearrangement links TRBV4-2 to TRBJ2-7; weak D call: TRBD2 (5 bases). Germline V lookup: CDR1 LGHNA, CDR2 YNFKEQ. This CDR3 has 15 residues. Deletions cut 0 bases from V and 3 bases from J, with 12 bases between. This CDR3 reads CASSQEKLAFYEQYF. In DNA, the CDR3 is TGTGCCAGCAGCCAAGAGAAGCTAGCTTTCTACGAGCAGTACTTC.

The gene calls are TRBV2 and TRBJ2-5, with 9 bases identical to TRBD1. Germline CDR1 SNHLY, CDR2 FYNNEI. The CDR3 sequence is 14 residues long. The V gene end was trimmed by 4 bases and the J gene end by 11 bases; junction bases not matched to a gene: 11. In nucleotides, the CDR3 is TGTGCCAGCAGTGCGGGGACAGGGCGTGGGGAGCAGTACTTC. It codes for CASSAGTGRGEQYF.

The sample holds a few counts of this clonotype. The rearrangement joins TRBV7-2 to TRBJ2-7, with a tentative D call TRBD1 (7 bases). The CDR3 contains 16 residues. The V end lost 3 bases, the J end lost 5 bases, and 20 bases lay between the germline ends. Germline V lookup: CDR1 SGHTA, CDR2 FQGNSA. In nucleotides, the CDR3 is TGTGCCAGCAGCTTCGGGTTAGGCAGGGGGGTAAACGAGCAGTACTTC. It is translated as CASSFGLGRGVNEQYF.

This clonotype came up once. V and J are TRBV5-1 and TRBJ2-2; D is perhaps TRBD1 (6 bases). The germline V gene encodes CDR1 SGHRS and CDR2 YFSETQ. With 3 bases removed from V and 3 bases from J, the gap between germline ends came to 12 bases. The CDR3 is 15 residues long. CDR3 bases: TGCGCCAGCAGCTGGTGGACAGACGACACCGGGGAGCTGTTTTTT. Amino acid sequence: CASSWWTDDTGELFF.

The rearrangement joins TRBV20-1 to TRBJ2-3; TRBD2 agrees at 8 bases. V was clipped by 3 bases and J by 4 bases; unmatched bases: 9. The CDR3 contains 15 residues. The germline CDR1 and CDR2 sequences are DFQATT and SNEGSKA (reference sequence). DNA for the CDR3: TGCAGTGCTAGGGGGTTAGCGGGGTCCCCAGATACGCAGTATTTT. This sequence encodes CSARGLAGSPDTQYF.

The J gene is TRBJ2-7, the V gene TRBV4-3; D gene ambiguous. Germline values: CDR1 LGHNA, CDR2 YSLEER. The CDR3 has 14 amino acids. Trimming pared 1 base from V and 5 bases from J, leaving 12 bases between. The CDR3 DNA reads TGCGCCAGCAGCCAAGGACTGAGGATCCACGAGCAGTACTTC. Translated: CASSQGLRIHEQYF.

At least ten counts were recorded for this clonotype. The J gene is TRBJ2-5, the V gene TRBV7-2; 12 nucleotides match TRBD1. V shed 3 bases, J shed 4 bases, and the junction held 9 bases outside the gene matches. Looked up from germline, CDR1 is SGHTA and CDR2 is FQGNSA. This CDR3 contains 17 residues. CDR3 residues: CASSFPGQGAPLETQYF. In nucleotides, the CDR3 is TGTGCCAGCAGCTTCCCGGGACAGGGGGCGCCCTTAGAGACCCAGTACTTC.

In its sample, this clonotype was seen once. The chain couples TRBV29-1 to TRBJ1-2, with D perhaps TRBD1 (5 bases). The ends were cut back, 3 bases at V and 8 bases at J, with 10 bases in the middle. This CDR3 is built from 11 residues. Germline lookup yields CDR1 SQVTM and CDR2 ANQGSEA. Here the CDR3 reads CSVDAGAGYTF. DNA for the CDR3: TGCAGCGTTGATGCCGGGGCGGGCTACACCTTC.

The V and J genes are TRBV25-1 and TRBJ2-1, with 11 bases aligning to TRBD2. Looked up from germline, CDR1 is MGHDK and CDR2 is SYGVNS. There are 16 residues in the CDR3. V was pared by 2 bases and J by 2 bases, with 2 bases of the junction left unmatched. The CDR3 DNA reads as TGTGCCAGCAGTGAAAGTAGCGGGAGGGCCTACAATGAGCAGTTCTTC. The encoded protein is CASSESSGRAYNEQFF.

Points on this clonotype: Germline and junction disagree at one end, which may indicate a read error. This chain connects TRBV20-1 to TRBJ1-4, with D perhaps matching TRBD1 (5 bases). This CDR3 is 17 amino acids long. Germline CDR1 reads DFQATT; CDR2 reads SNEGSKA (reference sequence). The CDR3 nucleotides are TGCAGTACTAGGGCTTTTGGGGGAGGAGAGACTAATGAAAAACTGTTTTTT. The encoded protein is CSTRAFGGGETNEKLFF.

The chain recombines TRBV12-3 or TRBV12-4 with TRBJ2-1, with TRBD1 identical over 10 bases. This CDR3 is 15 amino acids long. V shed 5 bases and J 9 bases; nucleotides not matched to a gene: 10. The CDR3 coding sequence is TGTGCCAGCAGTAACCGGGACAGGGGTTTTGTTGAGCAGTTCTTC. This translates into CASSNRDRGFVEQFF.

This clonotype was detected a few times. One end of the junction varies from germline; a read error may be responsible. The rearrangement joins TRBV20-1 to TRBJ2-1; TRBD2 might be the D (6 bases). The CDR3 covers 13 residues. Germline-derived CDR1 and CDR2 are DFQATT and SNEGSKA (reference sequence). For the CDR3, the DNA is TGCAGTGTGCGGGGAGAGTCCTACGATGAGCAGTTCTTC. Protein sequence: CSVRGESYDEQFF.

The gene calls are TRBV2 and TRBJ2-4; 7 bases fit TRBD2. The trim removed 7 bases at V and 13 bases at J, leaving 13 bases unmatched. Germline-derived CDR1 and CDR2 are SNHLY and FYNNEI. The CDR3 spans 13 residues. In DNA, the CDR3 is TGTGCCAGCAAGTGGGAGGGCCTCGGGGAGCAGTACTTC. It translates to CASKWEGLGEQYF.

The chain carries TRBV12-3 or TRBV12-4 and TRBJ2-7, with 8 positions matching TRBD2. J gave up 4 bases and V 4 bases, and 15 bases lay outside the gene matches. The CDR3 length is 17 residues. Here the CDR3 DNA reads TGTGCCAGCAGTTCACAGACCTTAGCGGGATCCCAATACGAGCAGTACTTC. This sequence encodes CASSSQTLAGSQYEQYF.

This chain's CDR3 is CSATDRDPYEQYF. CDR3 DNA sequence: TGCAGTGCGACAGACAGGGACCCCTACGAGCAGTACTTC. The chain carries TRBV20-1 and TRBJ2-7; TRBD1 agrees at 7 bases. Germline V gene sequence: CDR1 DFQATT, CDR2 SNEGSKA (reference sequence). The CDR3 has 13 residues. V shed 6 bases, J shed 2 bases, and the junction held 7 bases outside the gene matches.

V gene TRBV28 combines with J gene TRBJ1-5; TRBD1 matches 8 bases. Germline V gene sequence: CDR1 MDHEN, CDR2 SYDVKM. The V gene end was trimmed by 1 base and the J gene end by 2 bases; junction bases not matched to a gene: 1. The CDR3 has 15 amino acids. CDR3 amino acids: CASSLLQGGNQPQHF. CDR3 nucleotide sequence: TGTGCCAGCAGTTTATTACAGGGGGGCAATCAGCCCCAGCATTTT. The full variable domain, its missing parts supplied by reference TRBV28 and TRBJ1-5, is DVKVTQSSRYLVKRTGEKVFLECVQDMDHENMFWYRQDPGLGLRLIYFSYDVKMKEKGDIPEGYSVSREKKERFSLILESASTNQTSMYLCASSLLQGGNQPQHFGDGTRLSIL.

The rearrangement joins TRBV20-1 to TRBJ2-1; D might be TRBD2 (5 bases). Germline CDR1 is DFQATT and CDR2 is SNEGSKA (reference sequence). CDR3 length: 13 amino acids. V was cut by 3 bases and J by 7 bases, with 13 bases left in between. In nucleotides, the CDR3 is TGCAGTGCTAGTGGGGTCTCGGGGAATGAGCAGTTCTTC. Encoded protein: CSASGVSGNEQFF.

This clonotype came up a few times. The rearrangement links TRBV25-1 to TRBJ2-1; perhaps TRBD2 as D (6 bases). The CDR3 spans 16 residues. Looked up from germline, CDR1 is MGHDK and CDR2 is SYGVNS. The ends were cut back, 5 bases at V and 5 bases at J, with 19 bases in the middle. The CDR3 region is CASSHLGGVGHNEQFF. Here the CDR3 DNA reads TGTGCCAGCAGTCACCTCGGGGGAGTGGGTCACAATGAGCAGTTCTTC.

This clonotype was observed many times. The CDR3: CASSVGTSGYNEQFF. The CDR3 bases are TGTGCCAGCAGCGTTGGGACTAGCGGGTACAATGAGCAGTTCTTC. The V and J genes are TRBV9 and TRBJ2-1; 12 nucleotides match TRBD2. The ends lost 2 bases at V and 4 bases at J; junction bases unmatched: 1. The CDR3 loop spans 15 amino acids. Germline V gene lookup returns CDR1 SGDLS and CDR2 YYNGEE.

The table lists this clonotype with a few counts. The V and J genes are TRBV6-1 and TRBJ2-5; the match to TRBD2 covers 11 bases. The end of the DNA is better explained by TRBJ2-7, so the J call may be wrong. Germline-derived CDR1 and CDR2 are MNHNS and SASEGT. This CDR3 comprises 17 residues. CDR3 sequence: CASSDTGLAASGDEQYF. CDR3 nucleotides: TGTGCCAGCAGTGATACGGGACTAGCGGCGTCTGGAGACGAGCAGTACTTC.

The DNA of the CDR3 is TGTGCCATCAGTGGGGGAGCGGGTGCCTCCTACGAGCAGTACTTC. Protein product: CAISGGAGASYEQYF. The rearrangement uses TRBV10-3 and TRBJ2-7; possible D gene TRBD2, 6 bases. Per the germline V gene, CDR1 is ENHRY and CDR2 is SYGVKD. The CDR3 is 15 amino acids. With 4 bases removed from V and 0 bases from J, the gap between germline ends came to 13 bases.

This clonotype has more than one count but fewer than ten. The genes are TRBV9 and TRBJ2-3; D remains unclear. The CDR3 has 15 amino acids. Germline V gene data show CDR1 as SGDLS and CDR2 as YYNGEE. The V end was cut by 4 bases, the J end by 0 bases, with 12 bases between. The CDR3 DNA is TGTGCCAGCAGCCCAGAAGGATTTAGCACAGATACGCAGTATTTT. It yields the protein CASSPEGFSTDTQYF.

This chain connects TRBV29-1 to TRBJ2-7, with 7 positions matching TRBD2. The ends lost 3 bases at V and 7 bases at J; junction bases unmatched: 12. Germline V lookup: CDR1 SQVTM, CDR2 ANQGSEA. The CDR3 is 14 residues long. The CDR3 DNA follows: TGCAGCGTTGAGGCCGCGGGAGAGATCAATGAGCAGTACTTC. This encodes CSVEAAGEINEQYF.

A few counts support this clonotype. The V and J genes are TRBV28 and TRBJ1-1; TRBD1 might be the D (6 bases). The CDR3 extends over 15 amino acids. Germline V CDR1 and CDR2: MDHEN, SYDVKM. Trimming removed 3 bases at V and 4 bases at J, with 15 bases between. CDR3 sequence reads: CASSFGGRGGTEAFF. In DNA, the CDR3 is TGTGCCAGCAGTTTTGGGGGGCGCGGGGGCACTGAAGCTTTCTTT.

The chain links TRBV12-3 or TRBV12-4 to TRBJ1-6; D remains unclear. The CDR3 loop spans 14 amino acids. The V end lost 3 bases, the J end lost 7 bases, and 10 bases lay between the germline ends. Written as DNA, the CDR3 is TGTGCCAGCAGTTTTCGGCCGATAAATTCACCCCTCCACTTT. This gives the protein CASSFRPINSPLHF.